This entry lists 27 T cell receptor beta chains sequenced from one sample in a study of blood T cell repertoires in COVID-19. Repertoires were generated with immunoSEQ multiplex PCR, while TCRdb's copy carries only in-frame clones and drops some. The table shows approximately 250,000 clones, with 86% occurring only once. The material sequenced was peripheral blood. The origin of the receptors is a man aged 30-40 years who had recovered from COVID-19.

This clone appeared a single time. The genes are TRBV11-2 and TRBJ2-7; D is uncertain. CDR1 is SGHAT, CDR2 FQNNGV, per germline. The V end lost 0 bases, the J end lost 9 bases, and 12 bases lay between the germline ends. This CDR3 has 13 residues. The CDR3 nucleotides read TGTGCCAGCAGCTTAGATAGCCCGACGGGGCAGTACTTC. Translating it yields CASSLDSPTGQYF. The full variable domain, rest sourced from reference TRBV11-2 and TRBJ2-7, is EAGVAQSPRYKIIEKRQSVAFWCNPISGHATLYWYQQILGQGPKLLIQFQNNGVVDDSQLPKDRFSAERLKGVDSTLKIQPAKLEDSAVYLCASSLDSPTGQYFGPGTRLTVT.

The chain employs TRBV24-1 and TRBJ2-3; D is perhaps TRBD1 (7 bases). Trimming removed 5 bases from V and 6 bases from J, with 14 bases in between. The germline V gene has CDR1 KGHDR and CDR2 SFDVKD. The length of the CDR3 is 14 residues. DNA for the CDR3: TGTGCCACCAGTGGACAGGGAGGAGTGGATACGCAGTATTTT. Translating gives CATSGQGGVDTQYF.

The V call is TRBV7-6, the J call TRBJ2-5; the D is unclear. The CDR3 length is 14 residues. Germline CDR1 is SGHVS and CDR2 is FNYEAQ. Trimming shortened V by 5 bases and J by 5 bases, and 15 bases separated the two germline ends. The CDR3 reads CASSLRLDGETQYF. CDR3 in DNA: TGTGCCAGCAGCCTGAGGCTCGACGGTGAGACCCAGTACTTC.

The CDR3 sequence: CASSLQNQETQYF. The CDR3 nucleotides are TGTGCCAGCAGCTTGCAGAACCAAGAGACCCAGTACTTC. V and J are TRBV5-6 and TRBJ2-5, with D unresolved. CDR1 SGHDT and CDR2 YYEEEE come from the germline V gene. The CDR3 contains 13 residues. The V gene lost 1 base and the J gene lost 0 bases, with 4 bases spanning the gap.

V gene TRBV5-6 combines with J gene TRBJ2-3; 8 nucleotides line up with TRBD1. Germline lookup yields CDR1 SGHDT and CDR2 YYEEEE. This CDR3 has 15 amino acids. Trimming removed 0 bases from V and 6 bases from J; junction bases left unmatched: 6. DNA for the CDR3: TGTGCCAGCAGCTTGGAACAGGGGGAGGTGGATACGCAGTATTTT. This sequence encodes CASSLEQGEVDTQYF.

In nucleotides, the CDR3 is TGTGCCAGCAGCCACCAGGGGGCGAACTATGGCTACACCTTC. Residues: CASSHQGANYGYTF. This chain joins TRBV3-1 (or the pseudogene TRBV3-2) and TRBJ1-2; 8 nucleotides match TRBD1. V gave up 3 bases and J gave up 2 bases; unmatched junction bases: 2. Per the germline V gene, CDR1 is LGHDT and CDR2 is YNNKEL (reference sequence). There are 14 residues in the CDR3.

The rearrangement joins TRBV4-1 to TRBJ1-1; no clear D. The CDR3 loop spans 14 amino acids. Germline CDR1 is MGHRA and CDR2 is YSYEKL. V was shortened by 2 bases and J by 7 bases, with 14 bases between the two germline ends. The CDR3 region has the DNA TGCGCCAGCAGCCAAAAATCGGGGTTTCTTGAAGCTTTCTTT. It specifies CASSQKSGFLEAFF.

CDR3 bases: TGTGCCAGCAGGGCGGGGGAAGGTCGTGGCTACACCTTC. Its protein product is CASRAGEGRGYTF. V usage is TRBV6-5 and J usage is TRBJ1-2; a weak D match, TRBD1 (5 bases). Germline lookup yields CDR1 MNHEY and CDR2 SVGAGI. The CDR3 has 13 residues. Trimming removed 6 bases from V and 7 bases from J, with 15 bases in between.

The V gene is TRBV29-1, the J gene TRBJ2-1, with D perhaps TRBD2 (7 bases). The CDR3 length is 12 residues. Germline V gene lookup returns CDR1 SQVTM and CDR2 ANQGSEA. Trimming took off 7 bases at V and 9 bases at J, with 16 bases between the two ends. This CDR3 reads CSGRIGGGEQFF. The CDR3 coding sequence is TGCAGCGGGAGGATAGGGGGGGGTGAGCAGTTCTTC.

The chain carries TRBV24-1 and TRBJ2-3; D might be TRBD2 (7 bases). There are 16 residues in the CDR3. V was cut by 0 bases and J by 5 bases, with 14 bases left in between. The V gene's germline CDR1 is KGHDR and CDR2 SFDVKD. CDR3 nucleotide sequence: TGTGCCACCAGTGATTTGAGGGGGGGGAGTATAGATACGCAGTATTTT. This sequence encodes CATSDLRGGSIDTQYF.

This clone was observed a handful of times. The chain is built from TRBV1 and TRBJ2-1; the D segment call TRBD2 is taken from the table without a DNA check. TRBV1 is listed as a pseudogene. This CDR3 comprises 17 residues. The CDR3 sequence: CTSSQDWRGSSYNEQFF. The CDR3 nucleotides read TGCACCAGCAGCCAAGATTGGCGGGGGAGCTCCTACAATGAGCAGTTCTTC.

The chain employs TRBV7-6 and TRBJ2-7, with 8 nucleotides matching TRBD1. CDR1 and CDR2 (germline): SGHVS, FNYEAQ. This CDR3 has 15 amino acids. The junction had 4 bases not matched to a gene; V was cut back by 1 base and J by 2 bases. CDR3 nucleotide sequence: TGTGCCAGCAGCTTAGGCCCGGACAGGGCCTACGAGCAGTACTTC. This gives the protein CASSLGPDRAYEQYF.

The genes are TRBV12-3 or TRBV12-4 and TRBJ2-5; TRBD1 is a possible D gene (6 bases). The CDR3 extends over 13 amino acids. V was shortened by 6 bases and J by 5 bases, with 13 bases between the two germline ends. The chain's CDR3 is CASSPGHWETQYF. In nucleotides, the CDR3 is TGTGCCAGCAGCCCGGGACACTGGGAGACCCAGTACTTC.

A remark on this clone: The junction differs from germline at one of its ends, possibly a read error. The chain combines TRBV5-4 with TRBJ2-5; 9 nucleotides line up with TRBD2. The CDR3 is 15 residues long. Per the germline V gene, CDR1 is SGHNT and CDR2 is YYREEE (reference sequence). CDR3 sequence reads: CASNLGGGGGETQYF. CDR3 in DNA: TGTGCCAGCAACTTGGGAGGCGGGGGGGGTGAGACCCAGTACTTC.

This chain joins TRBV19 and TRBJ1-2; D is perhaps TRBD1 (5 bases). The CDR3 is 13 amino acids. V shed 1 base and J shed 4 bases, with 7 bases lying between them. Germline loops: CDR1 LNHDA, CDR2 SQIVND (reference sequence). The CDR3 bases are TGTGCCAGTAGTATAGTGACAGCCTATGGCTACACCTTC. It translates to CASSIVTAYGYTF.

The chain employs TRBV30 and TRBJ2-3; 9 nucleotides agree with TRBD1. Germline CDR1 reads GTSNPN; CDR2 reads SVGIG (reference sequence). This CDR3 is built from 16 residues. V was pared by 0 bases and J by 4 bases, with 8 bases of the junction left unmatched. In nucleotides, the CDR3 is TGTGCCTGGAGTGTCGGGGACAGGGTTTCCGCAGATACGCAGTATTTT. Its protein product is CAWSVGDRVSADTQYF.

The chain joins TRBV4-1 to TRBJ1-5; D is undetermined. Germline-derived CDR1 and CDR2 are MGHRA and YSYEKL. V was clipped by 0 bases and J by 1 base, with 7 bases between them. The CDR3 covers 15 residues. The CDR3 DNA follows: TGCGCCAGCAGCCAAGATTATATAAGCAATCAGCCCCAGCATTTT. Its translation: CASSQDYISNQPQHF.

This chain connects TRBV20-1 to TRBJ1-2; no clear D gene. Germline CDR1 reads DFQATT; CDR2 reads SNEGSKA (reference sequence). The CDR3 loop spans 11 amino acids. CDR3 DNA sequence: TGCAGCTCCAAAATCTACGATGGCTACACCTTC. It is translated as CSSKIYDGYTF.

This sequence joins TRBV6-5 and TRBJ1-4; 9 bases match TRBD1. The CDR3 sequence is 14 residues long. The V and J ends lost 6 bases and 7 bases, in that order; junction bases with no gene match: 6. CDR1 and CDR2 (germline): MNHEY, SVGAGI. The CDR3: CASSGTGQAEKLFF. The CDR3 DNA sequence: TGTGCCAGCAGCGGGACAGGGCAAGCTGAAAAACTGTTTTTT.

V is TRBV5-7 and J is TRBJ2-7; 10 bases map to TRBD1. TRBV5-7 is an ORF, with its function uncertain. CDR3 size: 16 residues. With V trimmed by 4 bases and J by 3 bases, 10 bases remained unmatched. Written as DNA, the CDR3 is TGTGCCAGCAGCACCCGACGGACAGGGGGTTACTACGAGCAGTACTTC. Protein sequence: CASSTRRTGGYYEQYF.

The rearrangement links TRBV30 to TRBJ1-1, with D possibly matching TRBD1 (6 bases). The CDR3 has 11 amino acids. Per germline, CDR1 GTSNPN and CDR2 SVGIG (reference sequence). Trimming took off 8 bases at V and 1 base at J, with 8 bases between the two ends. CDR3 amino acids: CARQENTEAFF. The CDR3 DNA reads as TGTGCCCGACAGGAGAACACTGAAGCTTTCTTT.

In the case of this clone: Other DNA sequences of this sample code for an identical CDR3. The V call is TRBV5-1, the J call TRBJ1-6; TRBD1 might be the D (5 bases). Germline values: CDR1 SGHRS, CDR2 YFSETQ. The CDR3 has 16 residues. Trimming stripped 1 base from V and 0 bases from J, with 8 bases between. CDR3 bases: TGCGCCAGCAGCTTGACAGGATCCTCCTATAATTCACCCCTCCACTTT. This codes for CASSLTGSSYNSPLHF.

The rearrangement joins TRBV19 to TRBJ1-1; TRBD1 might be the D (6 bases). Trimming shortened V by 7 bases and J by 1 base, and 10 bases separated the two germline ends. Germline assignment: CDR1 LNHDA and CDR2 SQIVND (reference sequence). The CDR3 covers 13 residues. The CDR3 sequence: CASIEQGNTEAFF. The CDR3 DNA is TGTGCCAGTATCGAACAGGGGAACACTGAAGCTTTCTTT.

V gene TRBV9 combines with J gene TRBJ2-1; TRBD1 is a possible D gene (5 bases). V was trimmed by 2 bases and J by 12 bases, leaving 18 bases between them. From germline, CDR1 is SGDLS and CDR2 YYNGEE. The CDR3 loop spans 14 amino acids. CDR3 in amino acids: CASSVGRDEIMQFF. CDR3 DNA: TGTGCCAGCAGCGTTGGCAGGGATGAAATAATGCAGTTCTTC. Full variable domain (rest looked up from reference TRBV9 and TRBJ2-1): DSGVTQTPKHLITATGQRVTLRCSPRSGDLSVYWYQQSLDQGLQFLIQYYNGEERAKGNILERFSAQQFPDLHSELNLSSLELGDSALYFCASSVGRDEIMQFFGPGTRLTVL.

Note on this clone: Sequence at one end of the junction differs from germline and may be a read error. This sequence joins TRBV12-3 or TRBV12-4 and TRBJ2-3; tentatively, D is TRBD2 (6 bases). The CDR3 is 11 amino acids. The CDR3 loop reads CASSLGRGVIF. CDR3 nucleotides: TGTGCCAGCAGTTTGGGGCGGGGTGTTATTTTT.

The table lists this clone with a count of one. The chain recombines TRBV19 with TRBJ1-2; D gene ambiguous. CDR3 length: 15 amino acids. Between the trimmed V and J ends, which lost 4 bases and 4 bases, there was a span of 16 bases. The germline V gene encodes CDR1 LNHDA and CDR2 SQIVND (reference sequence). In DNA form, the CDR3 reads TGTGCCAGTAGTACAGAAACCCAGGCCGTCTATGGCTACACCTTC. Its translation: CASSTETQAVYGYTF.

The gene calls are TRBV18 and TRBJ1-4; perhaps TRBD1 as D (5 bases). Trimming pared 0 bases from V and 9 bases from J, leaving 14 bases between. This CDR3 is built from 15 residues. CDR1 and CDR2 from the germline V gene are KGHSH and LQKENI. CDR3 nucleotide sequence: TGTGCCAGCTCACCACCTACAGGAGACGCTAAAAAACTGTTTTTT. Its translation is CASSPPTGDAKKLFF.